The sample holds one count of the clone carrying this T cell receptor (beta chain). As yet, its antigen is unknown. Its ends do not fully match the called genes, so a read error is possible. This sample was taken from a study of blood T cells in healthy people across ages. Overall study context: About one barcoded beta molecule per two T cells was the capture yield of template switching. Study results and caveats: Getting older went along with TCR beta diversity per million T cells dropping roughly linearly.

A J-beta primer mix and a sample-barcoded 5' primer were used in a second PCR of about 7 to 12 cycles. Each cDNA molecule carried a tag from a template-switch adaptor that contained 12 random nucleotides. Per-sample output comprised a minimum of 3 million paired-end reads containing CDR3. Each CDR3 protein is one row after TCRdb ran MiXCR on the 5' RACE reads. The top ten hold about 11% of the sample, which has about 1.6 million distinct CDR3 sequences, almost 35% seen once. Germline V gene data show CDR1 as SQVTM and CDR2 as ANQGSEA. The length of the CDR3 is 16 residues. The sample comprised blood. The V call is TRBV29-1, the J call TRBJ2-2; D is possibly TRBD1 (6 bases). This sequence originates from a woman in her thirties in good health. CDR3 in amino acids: CSVRTYRVTDTGKLFF. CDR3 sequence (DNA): TGCAGCGTCCGTACCTACAGGGTGACCGACACCGGGAAGCTGTTTTTT.